The TCR beta chain under discussion was sequenced for a study of OX40 agonist ivuxolimab in advanced cancers. Background on the whole study: Ivuxolimab was an agonistic, fully human IgG2 monoclonal antibody directed against OX40 (CD134), a costimulatory receptor. Patients were allowed to have had prior anti-PD-1, anti-PD-L1 or anti-CTLA-4 therapy, and around 43% of the dose-escalation patients had been treated with checkpoint inhibitors. The paper describes the monotherapy dose-escalation part (N ≈ 52 patients) of the phase I trial of ivuxolimab. Intravenous ivuxolimab was administered to patients every 2 weeks at six dose levels: 0.01, 0.1, 0.3, 1.5, 3 and 10 mg/kg. In the dose-escalation cohort, roughly 82% of patients were male, and the mean age was roughly 56 years with a range of 23 to 79. Peripheral TCRbeta sequencing aimed to test whether ivuxolimab altered TCR sequence diversity and caused clonal T-cell expansion. Of the roughly 54 dose-escalation patients, hepatocellular carcinoma was present in 19, melanoma in some 15, renal cell carcinoma in 9 and head and neck cancer in 9. Partial responses were achieved by three dose-escalation patients, of whom one had hepatocellular carcinoma and two had cutaneous melanoma. General findings and caveats noted by the study authors: Low levels of normalized T-cell clonal expansion were also shown by some nonresponding patients. At doses of 0.1 to 3.0 mg/kg, clonal expansion of both CD4+ and CD8+ T cells in blood was seen between baseline and week 6. After ivuxolimab, CD8+ T cells had more expanded clones than CD4+ T cells on average. In partial responders in the 0.1-3.0 mg/kg groups, normalized peripheral clonal expansion was found to be among the lowest, especially among CD8+ T cells. Antigen specificity was not determined for the clonally expanded peripheral T cells.

Cut back by 0 bases and 4 bases, the V and J ends lie 7 bases apart. Per the germline V gene, MNHEY is the CDR1 and SVGAGI is the CDR2. From the cysteine through the phenylalanine, the CDR3 covers 14 amino acids. Only CDR3 DNA is held: 42 bases, read in frame from base 1. For sequencing of the TCRbeta CDR3 region, genomic DNA was extracted from the sorted cells. The immunoSEQ Assay was used for sequencing of TCRbeta CDR3 regions. TCRdb limited this immuneACCESS table to in-frame rearrangements with V and J called. A share of clones is missing; checked studies link under half to unresolved V genes, and the rest is unexplained. The sample table holds about 19,000 clones, of which roughly 79% were seen once. The ten biggest clones cover around 19% of the sample. Comment on this clone: Its binding antigen is unknown. Base quality data are lacking; no much larger clone is found one base away.

Patients with autoimmune disease history or receiving systemic immunosuppression were excluded from the trial. Peripheral blood for TCR sequencing was drawn from every dose cohort at baseline, at cycle 4 day 1 and at cycle 7 day 1. The samples were taken from a phase I, first-in-human, multicenter, open-label dose-escalation trial of ivuxolimab. The trial enrolled adults with locally advanced or metastatic head and neck squamous cell, hepatocellular, melanoma or renal cell carcinoma. Before TCR sequencing, CD4+ and CD8+ T cells were separately sorted from peripheral blood. The sequence links TRBV6-5 to TRBJ2-4, and the D gene may be TRBD1, 5 bases matching. This specimen was CD4+ or CD8+ T cells sorted from blood, taken in a trial of the OX40 agonist ivuxolimab. The receptor comes from an adult with an advanced solid tumor such as melanoma, head and neck, liver or kidney cancer. CDR3 region: CASSYSQGKNIQYF. The DNA reads TGTGCCAGCAGTTACTCCCAGGGAAAAAACATTCAGTACTTC.